The 22 T cell receptor beta chains presented below share a single source sample, sequenced in a study of patients and donors after allogeneic stem cell transplantation. TCRdb ran MiXCR on the RT-PCR reads and lists one entry per CDR3 protein. The table has about a million distinct CDR3 sequences, around 17% seen once; the top ten hold around 6%. The sequencing input was blood, either unsorted or a sorted T cell fraction (not recorded which). These receptors were collected from a human donor who was either an allogeneic HSCT recipient or a stem cell or donor lymphocyte infusion donor (not recorded which). It is not recorded whose cells these are; they may come from a transplant donor.

This clonotype was seen a few times. At one end the junction does not follow the germline gene, possibly because of a read error. The V call is TRBV12-3 or TRBV12-4, the J call TRBJ2-3, with 9 bases identical to TRBD2. The CDR3 covers 11 residues. This CDR3 is CASTTGTSPRW. DNA of the CDR3: TGTGCCAGCACAACCGGGACTAGCCCCCGATGG.

The V call is TRBV12-3 or TRBV12-4, the J call TRBJ2-7, with 12 bases fitting TRBD1. The V segment lost 6 bases and the J segment 3 bases; nucleotides outside the gene matches: 6. CDR3 length equals 15 residues. The CDR3 DNA is TGTGCCAGCAGCAGGGACAGGGGGCTAATCTACGAGCAGTACTTC. As protein: CASSRDRGLIYEQYF.

The genes are TRBV4-1 and TRBJ1-1; the match to TRBD1 covers 9 bases. Per the germline V gene, CDR1 is MGHRA and CDR2 is YSYEKL. V shed 3 bases and J 4 bases; nucleotides not matched to a gene: 18. The length of the CDR3 is 19 residues. The CDR3 DNA reads as TGCGCCAGCAGCCAGATAATCCGGGACAGGGTCAGAGTGGGCACTGAAGCTTTCTTT. Amino acids: CASSQIIRDRVRVGTEAFF.

The chain links TRBV4-3 to TRBJ1-5; possibly TRBD1 for D (6 bases). The V and J ends lost 1 base and 6 bases respectively, with 7 bases between them. The CDR3 totals 13 residues. The V gene's germline CDR1 is LGHNA and CDR2 YSLEER. The CDR3 protein is CASSQARGQPQHF. As DNA, the CDR3 is TGCGCCAGCAGCCAAGCCAGGGGTCAGCCCCAGCATTTT.

There are a few counts of this clonotype. This chain uses TRBV4-1 with TRBJ2-5; possible D gene TRBD2, 5 bases. CDR1 and CDR2 (germline): MGHRA, YSYEKL. This CDR3 has 13 residues. V lost 0 bases, J lost 8 bases, and 10 bases lay in between. CDR3 amino acids: CASSQEPTRTQYF. DNA for the CDR3: TGCGCCAGCAGCCAAGAGCCTACTAGAACCCAGTACTTC.

This clonotype was recorded a few times. The chain links TRBV12-3 or TRBV12-4 to TRBJ2-7, with a tentative D call TRBD2 (5 bases). V lost 2 bases to trimming and J lost 1 base, with 12 bases between them. The CDR3 covers 15 residues. The CDR3 here is CASSLYGSGSYEQYF. The CDR3 region has the DNA TGTGCCAGCAGTTTATACGGTTCGGGGTCCTACGAGCAGTACTTC.

In its sample, this clonotype was seen many times. This sequence joins TRBV3-1 and TRBJ1-2, with D uncertain. The CDR3 has 12 amino acids. The ends were cut back, 6 bases at V and 1 base at J, with 6 bases in the middle. Per germline, CDR1 LGHDT and CDR2 YNNKEL (reference sequence). The CDR3 DNA is TGTGCCAGCAGTTACGATAACTATGGCTACACCTTC. It encodes CASSYDNYGYTF.

This chain links TRBV14 with TRBJ2-1, with D possibly being TRBD2 (6 bases). Germline assignment: CDR1 SGHDN and CDR2 FVKESK. The CDR3 loop spans 17 amino acids. V dropped 0 bases and J dropped 2 bases, with 14 bases sitting between them. CDR3 in DNA: TGTGCCAGCAGCCAAGATCGGGCGGGGTTAACCTACAATGAGCAGTTCTTC. Translated, it gives CASSQDRAGLTYNEQFF.

This clonotype was detected only a few times. This chain connects TRBV5-1 to TRBJ2-1, with a weak D call TRBD2 (5 bases). Trimming removed 6 bases from V and 6 bases from J, with 10 bases in between. The CDR3 covers 12 residues. CDR1 and CDR2 from the germline V gene are SGHRS and YFSETQ. For the CDR3, the DNA is TGCGCCAGCACCCGAACTAGCAATGAGCAGTTCTTC. This gives the protein CASTRTSNEQFF.

CDR3 coding DNA: TGTGCCAGCAGCCTAGAGCGGGAGAGGGCCTACGAGCAGTACTTC. Its translation: CASSLERERAYEQYF. The rearrangement links TRBV3-1 to TRBJ2-7, with 8 bases lining up with TRBD2. Germline-derived CDR1 and CDR2 are LGHDT and YNNKEL (reference sequence). The CDR3 runs 15 residues. V trimming: 4 bases; J trimming: 2 bases; junction bases outside the gene matches: 7.

The table lists this clonotype with a few counts. V gene TRBV5-6 combines with J gene TRBJ2-1; D is unresolved. Trimming left V 4 bases short and J 15 bases short, with 14 bases between. The germline V gene has CDR1 SGHDT and CDR2 YYEEEE. The CDR3 is made up of 11 amino acids. CDR3 DNA sequence: TGTGCCAGCAGCAGAGACGGTTGGCGGTTCTTC. Translation: CASSRDGWRFF.

Only a few counts were recorded for this clonotype. V usage is TRBV24-1 and J usage is TRBJ2-4; D remains ambiguous. Germline values: CDR1 KGHDR, CDR2 SFDVKD. The CDR3 loop spans 18 amino acids. Trimming took off 9 bases at V and 0 bases at J, with 23 bases between the two ends. The CDR3 region has the DNA TGTGCCACCTTAAACGCTCCGGGCAGTCCCATAGCCAAAAACATTCAGTACTTC. The encoded protein is CATLNAPGSPIAKNIQYF.

This clonotype was seen only a few times. The rearrangement joins TRBV3-1 to TRBJ2-7; 7 bases are a match to TRBD1. V lost 0 bases and J lost 0; bases outside the gene matches: 8. This CDR3 has 17 amino acids. Germline V gene data show CDR1 as LGHDT and CDR2 as YNNKEL (reference sequence). The DNA for the CDR3 is TGTGCCAGCAGCCAAGATGGGCTCAGGGACAGCTCCTACGAGCAGTACTTC. This translates into CASSQDGLRDSSYEQYF.

The gene calls are TRBV20-1 and TRBJ2-7; D not certain. Germline V gene lookup returns CDR1 DFQATT and CDR2 SNEGSKA (reference sequence). V shed 7 bases and J shed 0 bases, with 16 bases lying between them. There are 14 residues in the CDR3. Here the CDR3 reads CSGNVRARSYEQYF. CDR3 nucleotides: TGCAGTGGTAATGTTAGGGCCCGCTCCTACGAGCAGTACTTC.

This clonotype was detected many times. V is TRBV29-1 and J is TRBJ2-1, with TRBD2 identical over 11 bases. The J segment lost 3 bases and the V segment lost 6 bases, leaving 7 bases of the junction unmatched. The CDR3 is 15 amino acids. The germline gives CDR1 SQVTM, CDR2 ANQGSEA. The CDR3 DNA sequence: TGCAGCGTGGCCAGCGGGACTAGCGGCTACAATGAGCAGTTCTTC. Its translation is CSVASGTSGYNEQFF.

This clonotype was observed a handful of times. This chain joins TRBV29-1 and TRBJ1-2; 7 nucleotides line up with TRBD1. With V trimmed by 5 bases and J by 4 bases, 7 bases remained unmatched. CDR1 and CDR2 from the germline V gene are SQVTM and ANQGSEA. The CDR3 totals 13 residues. The CDR3 DNA reads as TGCAGCGTTACCCGACAGGGTGGCTATGGCTACACCTTC. As protein: CSVTRQGGYGYTF.

The genes are TRBV10-3 and TRBJ1-2; D gene uncertain. Trimming removed 9 bases from V and 0 bases from J, with 17 bases in between. Germline loops: CDR1 ENHRY, CDR2 SYGVKD. The CDR3 length is 15 residues. This CDR3 reads CAISSTAPANYGYTF. CDR3 in DNA: TGTGCCATTTCCTCAACCGCTCCAGCTAACTATGGCTACACCTTC.

The V and J genes are TRBV28 and TRBJ1-3; 9 bases fit TRBD1. The CDR3 is 15 residues long. The J segment lost 4 bases and the V segment lost 6 bases, leaving 7 bases of the junction unmatched. The germline V gene encodes CDR1 MDHEN and CDR2 SYDVKM. In nucleotides, the CDR3 is TGTGCCAGCAGCGCCCAGGACAGGGGCGGAAACACCATATATTTT. Protein: CASSAQDRGGNTIYF.

The table lists this clonotype with a few counts. The chain uses TRBV7-9 and TRBJ2-1; D not certain. The CDR3 sequence is 14 residues long. V lost 1 base to trimming and J lost 7 bases, with 11 bases between them. Germline assignment: CDR1 SEHNR and CDR2 FQNEAQ (reference sequence). CDR3 region: CASSLEASRNEQFF. The CDR3 nucleotides read TGTGCCAGCAGCTTAGAAGCTTCGAGAAATGAGCAGTTCTTC.

This clonotype turned up a few times. The rearrangement uses TRBV4-3 and TRBJ1-1; D may be TRBD1 (5 bases). The germline V gene encodes CDR1 LGHNA and CDR2 YSLEER. V gave up 1 base and J gave up 6 bases, with 15 bases separating them. The CDR3 is 15 residues long. CDR3 bases: TGCGCCAGCAGCCAAGTTGCGGCCCGGGACGCTGAAGCTTTCTTT. This encodes CASSQVAARDAEAFF.

The chain uses TRBV11-1 and TRBJ2-7; unclear D gene. The germline V gene has CDR1 SGHAT and CDR2 FQDESV (reference sequence). There are 18 residues in the CDR3. V was trimmed by 2 bases and J by 5 bases, leaving 25 bases between them. CDR3: CASSLKRTGALGLHEQYF. CDR3 nucleotides: TGTGCCAGCAGCTTAAAAAGGACCGGAGCATTGGGCCTTCACGAGCAGTACTTC.

This chain links TRBV12-3 or TRBV12-4 with TRBJ2-7; 9 positions match TRBD1. With 5 bases clipped from V and 4 bases from J, the junction kept 9 bases outside the gene matches. CDR3 size: 15 residues. The CDR3 spells CASSPPGQGGYEQYF. CDR3 sequence (DNA): TGTGCCAGCAGTCCACCGGGACAGGGAGGGTACGAGCAGTACTTC.